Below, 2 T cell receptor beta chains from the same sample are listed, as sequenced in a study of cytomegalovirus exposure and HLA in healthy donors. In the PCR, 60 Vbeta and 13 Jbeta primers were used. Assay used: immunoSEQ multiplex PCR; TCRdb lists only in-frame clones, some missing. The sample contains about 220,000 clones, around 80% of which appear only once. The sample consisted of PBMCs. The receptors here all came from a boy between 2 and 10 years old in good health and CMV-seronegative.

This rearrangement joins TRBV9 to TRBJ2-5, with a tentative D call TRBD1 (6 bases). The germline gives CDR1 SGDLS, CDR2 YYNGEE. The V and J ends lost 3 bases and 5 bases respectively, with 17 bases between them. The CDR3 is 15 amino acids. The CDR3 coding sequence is TGTGCCAGCAGCGCGGGTAACAGGGAAGCGGAGACCCAGTACTTC. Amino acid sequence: CASSAGNREAETQYF.

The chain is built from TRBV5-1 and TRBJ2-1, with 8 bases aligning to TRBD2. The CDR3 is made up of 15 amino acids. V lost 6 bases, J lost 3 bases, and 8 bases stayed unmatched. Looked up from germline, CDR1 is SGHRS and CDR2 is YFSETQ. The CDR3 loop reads CASIVAGSLYNEQFF. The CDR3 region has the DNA TGCGCCAGCATCGTAGCGGGGAGCCTCTACAATGAGCAGTTCTTC.